What follows is one T cell receptor beta chain and its context. This clone was seen only once. Its cognate antigen has yet to be identified. No base quality information exists; no much larger clone differs at one position. The CDR3 has 16 amino acids, counting the end cysteine and phenylalanine. Solely the CDR3 DNA is kept, with 48 bases framed from the first base. From a lookup of the germline V gene (reference sequence), CDR1 and CDR2 are SEHNR and FQNEAQ. The sample is drawn from a study of cytomegalovirus exposure and HLA in healthy donors (dated by TCRdb to 2017 to 2019). General notes on the study: According to an earlier analysis of several hundred of the donors, about 179 million T cells yielded some 110 million unique TCR beta sequences and about 280 Gb of sequence data. An early release covering roughly 640 HLA-typed donors comprised roughly 300 gigabases of sequencing data and some 79 million unique TCR sequences. The genetic ancestry cluster associated with self-reported Caucasian donors included roughly four fifths of the roughly 390 genotyped donors. The study aimed to test whether cataloging public T cell receptors could reveal signatures of past pathogen exposure. The study profiled the T cell repertoires of more than 500 subjects by immunosequencing and related them to cytomegalovirus serostatus. Along with the 666-subject first cohort, a separate validation cohort of over a hundred different subjects was used. The study combined high-throughput TCR immunosequencing, statistical association of individual TCRs with disease status, and machine learning to predict cytomegalovirus infection status. A later analysis re-analyzed previously published TCR beta repertoires from approximately 700 donors and added high-resolution HLA genotyping to study TCR occurrence patterns. The later analysis used no new phenotypic data to find candidate immune exposures, relying instead on TCR beta sequences and their occurrence across donors. An earlier analysis of approximately 500 of the donors applied high-throughput TCR beta sequencing to assess whether each TCR beta V gene segment acted as functional or pseudogenic. Alongside the repertoire data, information on donor age, sex, ethnicity and CMV serostatus was compiled. A later genetic analysis used genome-wide SNP genotypes for about 60% of the roughly 670 donors, treating that subset as a discovery cohort. Every repertoire in the discovery cohort had been generated on one and the same sequencing platform. Both class I and class II loci were covered by HLA typing, at four-digit resolution. Typing coverage differed by locus: A, B, C, DRB1 and DQB1 were typed in roughly 620-640 donors, DQA1 in roughly 500, DPA1 in over 600, and DPB1 in 450 to 480. A handful of DR-DQ haplotypes were handled as single units for association and clustering because linkage in the cohort was strong. Among some 400 genotyped donors of the cohort, an average of roughly 230,000 unique TCR beta nucleotide sequences was sequenced per donor, of which roughly 18% were non-productive. General study outcomes and caveats: Compared with the roughly 720-donor mean, donors in an Asian-associated ancestry cluster had fewer N-insertions in productive TCRs, according to a later genetic analysis. A later analysis found that HLA-associated TCR beta chains were more clonally expanded and had lower generation probabilities than equally common non-associated chains. Most TCR sequences were observed very rarely across donors, whereas some public TCRs were present in many individuals. This cohort had only TCR beta chains sequenced, and the lack of alpha or paired-chain data limited which features could be detected. An earlier analysis of 450 to 750 of the donors showed that most TCR beta V segments appeared in productive rearrangements either about 87% or about 30% of the time, which broadly matched IMGT annotations. Presence/absence analyses assumed roughly uniform sequencing depth across donors, an assumption that may not hold. A later analysis reported that several top co-occurrence clusters appeared linked to parvovirus B19, influenza, CMV and Epstein-Barr virus. Immune exposure information for the cohort was limited to CMV serostatus. According to a later analysis, most CMV-associated TCR beta chains appeared to be HLA-restricted, and the HLA associations seemed to be driven largely by CMV exposure. Some IMGT-functional V segments, including TRBV6-2 and TRBV6-3, could not be told apart with the 87-base-pair reads, so those segments were excluded. V-gene and J-gene trimming of TCR beta chains was associated with a missense DCLRE1C variant in a later genetic analysis, and the association was replicated in an independent cohort. The classifier was reported to diagnose cytomegalovirus status with high specificity and sensitivity in both the original cohort and the validation cohort. In vitro tests confirmed that a few of the cytomegalovirus-associated TCR beta chains recognize cytomegalovirus antigens. Linkage disequilibrium might explain the correlated functional status among segregating V segments, but an unknown experimental factor could not be excluded. Because some donors lacked HLA typing at each locus, the association tests relied only on the typed subset. A further reported finding was that TCR beta sequences accurately predicted the HLA-A and HLA-B alleles for most subjects in the first cohort. Over 15 rarely observed V segments, including chromosome 9 orphons, were excluded from the earlier analysis of several hundred of the donors because counts were too low. Strong co-occurrence of HLA alleles, especially DR and DQ, made assigning TCR associations to individual alleles difficult. A later analysis associated 16,951 TCR beta sequences with specific HLA alleles at a false discovery rate of 0.05. In the study, some 160 TCR beta chains were listed as associated with cytomegalovirus. In a later analysis, TCR association rates were found to vary across HLA loci, with the most associated TCRs seen for DRB1 alleles and the fewest for HLA-C alleles. The authors suggested that the approach could potentially be extended to other disease states and immunological phenotypes. A cluster of highly shared sequence variants was judged likely to represent a technical artifact of the sequencing pipeline.

The cohort consisted of 650 to 700 healthy bone marrow donors. Cohort members were all nominally healthy when sampled, although unrecorded immune exposures were likely present. The donor was CMV seronegative and belonged to the group of under 400 seronegative cohort members. A peripheral blood sample was collected from each donor, and TCR beta sequencing was performed on peripheral blood mononuclear cells. Genomic DNA was extracted from the blood cell samples with the Qiagen DNeasy Blood Extraction Kit. Library preparation was by the immunoSEQ multiplex PCR assay. For the multiplex PCR, a mixture combining 60 forward primers for TCR Vbeta segments and 13 reverse primers for TCR Jbeta segments was used. A multiplex PCR assay on genomic DNA amplified the CDR3 region of rearranged TCR beta genes. The amplified TCR beta libraries were sequenced on the Illumina HiSeq System as 87-base-pair reads. Turning to the authors' computational methods: Across the 600 to 700 repertoires, a later analysis counted 60 million to 90 million unique TCR beta chains, roughly 11 million of which were shared by at least two donors. To remove PCR and sequencing errors, raw reads were error-corrected and collapsed into unique sequences using a nearest-neighbor algorithm that merged closely related sequences. CDR3 sequences were aligned to IMGT reference sequences to assign V, D and J gene segments. For a sequence to be retained, a match of at least six nucleotides was required to both a V gene segment and a J gene segment. Rearrangements were classified as productive when the CDR3 lacked stop codons and remained in frame with V and J, and all other rearrangements were classified as non-productive. CDR3 was defined by IMGT convention, running from the second conserved V-encoded cysteine to the conserved J-encoded phenylalanine. Sequences without an unambiguous match to a single V gene segment were excluded from the earlier analysis of a few hundred of the donors. An earlier analysis of about 600 of the donors called V segments functional above 56.7% productive rearrangements and segregating when the between-donor standard deviation exceeded 5%. A statistical classification framework was built to diagnose cytomegalovirus status from the catalog of TCR beta chain sequences. In a later analysis, TCR nucleotide sequences were compared against IMGT/GENE-DB human TR gene sequences so that V and J genes could be assigned. A later analysis assigned CDR3 sequences and most-parsimonious VDJ recombination scenarios with the TCRdist pipeline. In a later analysis, each TCR beta chain was defined by its CDR3 amino acid sequence together with its V-gene family, and reads without a unique V-gene family were excluded. A later analysis removed nearly 600 highly shared, low-generation-probability nucleotide sequences to deal with suspected cross-contamination and a sequencing artifact. In a later analysis, a clonal expansion index for each public chain was calculated from normalized within-repertoire ranks of inferred template counts. In a later analysis, generation probabilities were computed using a VDJ recombination model fitted to out-of-frame rearrangements, and the results were checked against IGoR. In a later analysis, TCR-TCR, TCR-HLA and TCR-CMV co-occurrence was scored with hypergeometric tests, and a repertoire-size bias correction was applied to TCR pairs. In a later analysis, false discovery rates were estimated by permuting HLA or CMV assignments 20 times. In a later analysis, co-occurring TCRs were grouped using DBSCAN, with TCRdist sequence similarity added in when clustering inside HLA-allele-positive subsets. Co-occurrence clustering excluded repertoires with fewer than 30,000 or more than 120,000 public chains, plus five with anomalous nucleotide sharing. TCRdb re-hosts the immuneACCESS table, in-frame sequences only. Its copies lack some clones; in the studies checked, an unresolved V gene accounts for under half of them, and the cause for the rest is not known. V, J and clone size are taken as reported in that table, and D and trimming were inferred from the DNA itself. Here the sample has some 150,000 clones; 70% to 85% occur a single time. Under 2% of the sample is held by the ten biggest clonotypes.

Sequenced sample: PBMCs. This TCR came from a woman aged 40 to 55 in good health and CMV-seronegative. Here the chain combines TRBV7-9 and TRBJ2-5, and TRBD1 matches 8 of the central bases. The closer fit of TRBJ2-7 to the DNA end suggests the J call may be wrong. The CDR3 protein sequence reads: CASSYEPGTGKYEQYF. The bases are TGTGCCAGCAGCTACGAGCCCGGGACAGGAAAGTACGAGCAGTACTTC.